This TCR beta chain stems from a study of blood T cell repertoires in COVID-19. Across the study: Sources were T cells, B-cell-depleted T cells, or PBMCs; the material itself was cDNA or gDNA.

In this sample, this clone turned up once. Clones were sequenced by immunoSEQ multiplex PCR, and TCRdb holds only the in-frame ones, with some missing. The sample comprises about 270,000 clones, less than 95% of which are singletons, and 2.5% to 3% rests with the top ten. V was cut by 3 bases and J by 5 bases, with 15 bases left in between. The CDR3 length is 16 residues. CDR1 is SGHRS and CDR2 is YFSETQ in the germline V gene. Sequenced sample: PBMCs or T cells enriched from blood (not recorded which). This chain links TRBV5-1 with TRBJ1-6, with D maybe TRBD1 (6 bases). The TCR originated in a man aged 40-50 years who had been exposed to COVID-19. The CDR3 nucleotides are TGCGCCAGCAGCTCCCCCCCGGGACATGATAATTCACCCCTCCACTTT. Its translation: CASSSPPGHDNSPLHF.